This T cell receptor (beta chain) was captured in a study of identical twins. TCRdb re-called the 5' RACE reads with MiXCR, one entry per CDR3 protein. Of around 340,000 distinct CDR3 sequences listed, over 9% were seen once; the top ten hold approximately 7.5%. About this clonotype: Its antigen remains unidentified.

The V end was cut by 3 bases, the J end by 5 bases, with 11 bases between. The CDR3 extends over 13 amino acids. CDR1 is MNHNS and CDR2 is SASEGT in the germline V gene. Study-level points and caveats: In cord blood, abundant beta clonotypes had fewer insertions; memory showed no trend.

These data were also reused for a study on yellow fever vaccine responses in identical twins.

This sequence was found in a woman aged 18-35 years in good health. The V gene is TRBV6-1, the J gene TRBJ2-7; no reliable D call. The sample taken for sequencing was CD8+ T cells sorted from blood. CDR3 DNA sequence: TGTGCCAGCAGTGAGCCCCCGGCTGACGAGCAGTACTTC. This gives the protein CASSEPPADEQYF.